The sample holds a few counts of the clone carrying this T cell receptor (beta chain). In the original workflow: Cell counts per sample came from amplifying reference gene primers. Clones were sequenced by immunoSEQ multiplex PCR, and TCRdb holds only the in-frame ones, with some missing. V and J calls and clone size are given by that table; D and trimming were obtained from the DNA. The sample has 150,000 to 190,000 clones; 76% are singletons. The data belong to a study of blood T cell repertoires in COVID-19. Across the whole study: The study drew acute and convalescent COVID-19 samples from the United States, Italy and Spain. The analysed material was cDNA or gDNA that came from T cells, B-cell-depleted T cells, or PBMCs.

The sample taken for sequencing was peripheral blood. This sequence originates from a woman older than 75 with acute or convalescent COVID-19.

CDR3 sequence (DNA): TGTGCCTGGAAAGGACAGGGGGTGAACTATGGCTACACCTTC. Translated: CAWKGQGVNYGYTF. The chain is built from TRBV30 and TRBJ1-2; 10 nucleotides match TRBD1. Trimming took 4 bases from V and 2 from J; bases not matched to a gene: 4. Germline V lookup: CDR1 GTSNPN, CDR2 SVGIG (reference sequence). The CDR3 length is 14 residues.